This TCR beta chain came from a study of blood T cell repertoires in COVID-19. Study-wide background: Samples of COVID-19 (acute and convalescent) were obtained from the United States, Italy and Spain. The cDNA or gDNA used as material had been derived from T cells, B-cell-depleted T cells, or PBMCs.

How the authors handled the data: For nucleated cells, counts were estimated from reference gene primer amplification. Using immunoSEQ multiplex PCR, the repertoire was profiled, and TCRdb retains in-frame clones only, with some absent. V, J and clone size reflect that table, while D and trimming were determined from the DNA. The data show about 150,000 clones, with approximately 83% seen just once and 25% to 35% held by the top ten. The table lists this clone with a few counts. Germline V gene lookup returns CDR1 SGHKS and CDR2 YYEKEE (reference sequence). The CDR3 sequence is 16 residues long. Trimming removed 3 bases from V and 2 bases from J, with 17 bases in between.

The chain couples TRBV5-5 to TRBJ2-5; D possibly corresponds to TRBD2 (6 bases). Material: peripheral blood. The sequence was obtained from a woman aged 60-70 years with acute or convalescent COVID-19. This chain's CDR3 is CASSSLLGTQQETQYF. The CDR3 nucleotides are TGTGCCAGCAGCTCCCTACTCGGGACTCAGCAAGAGACCCAGTACTTC.